The 26 T cell receptor beta chains in this list originate from one sample, sequenced in a study of CD8+ T cells in alopecia areata. RNA, once extracted, was reverse transcribed into cDNA for use as the sequencing template. The data were produced by immunoSEQ multiplex PCR, yet TCRdb's version contains in-frame clones alone and is incomplete. The sample holds fewer than 200,000 clones, 59% seen once. Sequenced material: CD4+ T cells sorted from blood, taken at week 0. The receptor source for this set is a human donor with alopecia areata.

The chain combines TRBV18 with TRBJ1-1; tentative D call: TRBD1 (6 bases). The CDR3 covers 15 residues. Per the germline V gene, CDR1 is KGHSH and CDR2 is LQKENI. Trimming removed 5 bases from V and 0 bases from J, with 13 bases in between. The CDR3 loop is CASSDDRYMNTEAFF. The CDR3 DNA sequence: TGTGCCAGCTCAGATGACAGGTACATGAACACTGAAGCTTTCTTT.

The table lists this clone with a few counts. This rearrangement joins TRBV7-2 to TRBJ2-1; TRBD2 matches 12 bases. The CDR3 is made up of 13 amino acids. J lost 13 bases, V lost 4 bases, and 5 bases had no gene match. Germline V gives CDR1 SGHTA, CDR2 FQGNSA. The CDR3 reads CASSSTSGGSQFF. CDR3 nucleotides: TGTGCCAGCAGCTCGACTAGCGGGGGATCCCAGTTCTTC.

In its sample, this clone was seen a few times. The chain combines TRBV5-5 with TRBJ2-2; D is ambiguous. Germline V CDR1 and CDR2: SGHKS, YYEKEE (reference sequence). Trimming removed 1 base from V and 4 bases from J, with 11 bases in between. The CDR3 consists of 15 residues. CDR3: CASSLNAVGTGELFF. The CDR3 coding sequence is TGTGCCAGCAGCTTGAATGCGGTGGGCACCGGGGAGCTGTTTTTT.

The chain combines TRBV15 with TRBJ2-3; D call uncertain. V was shortened by 0 bases and J by 6 bases, with 7 bases between the two germline ends. The CDR3 covers 13 residues. Per germline, CDR1 LNHNV and CDR2 YYDKDF (reference sequence). The CDR3 bases are TGTGCCACCAGCAGAGATTTCTTGGATACGCAGTATTTT. It encodes CATSRDFLDTQYF.

A remark on this clone: The identical CDR3 is also encoded by other nucleotide sequences in the sample. The V gene is TRBV29-1, the J gene TRBJ2-5, with TRBD1 matching over 8 bases. The CDR3 consists of 13 residues. The germline V gene has CDR1 SQVTM and CDR2 ANQGSEA. The trim removed 7 bases at V and 1 base at J, leaving 5 bases unmatched. CDR3: CSAGGTGQETQYF. CDR3 sequence (DNA): TGCAGCGCCGGAGGGACAGGCCAAGAGACCCAGTACTTC.

Remarks on this clone: Other nucleotide sequences from this sample produce the same CDR3. V and J are TRBV2 and TRBJ1-2; D not resolved. Germline V gene data show CDR1 as SNHLY and CDR2 as FYNNEI. Trimming shortened V by 3 bases and J by 4 bases, and 6 bases separated the two germline ends. The CDR3 length is 12 residues. CDR3 in amino acids: CASSEGGYGYTF. The CDR3 DNA sequence: TGTGCCAGCAGTGAGGGTGGCTATGGCTACACCTTC.

This sequence joins TRBV4-1 and TRBJ2-7; 9 positions match TRBD1. Germline V gives CDR1 MGHRA, CDR2 YSYEKL. This CDR3 spans 13 amino acids. The trim removed 1 base at V and 7 bases at J, leaving 2 bases unmatched. This chain's CDR3 is CASSQGQGVEQYF. CDR3 nucleotide sequence: TGCGCCAGCAGCCAAGGACAGGGGGTTGAGCAGTACTTC.

On this clone: Other DNA sequences of this sample code for an identical CDR3. The chain is built from TRBV2 and TRBJ2-5; D unresolved. Trimming left V 1 base short and J 4 bases short, with 1 base between. This CDR3 is built from 11 residues. CDR1 and CDR2 from the germline V gene are SNHLY and FYNNEI. CDR3 in DNA: TGTGCCAGCAGTGAAGTAGAGACCCAGTACTTC. Translation: CASSEVETQYF.

V gene TRBV5-1 combines with J gene TRBJ2-1; no reliable D call. Per the germline V gene, CDR1 is SGHRS and CDR2 is YFSETQ. CDR3 size: 15 residues. Trimming removed 5 bases at V and 8 bases at J, with 20 bases between. CDR3 amino acids: CASRSTAGPRHEQFF. The CDR3 region has the DNA TGCGCCAGCAGGTCCACGGCAGGCCCACGACATGAGCAGTTCTTC.

This sequence joins TRBV15 and TRBJ2-3; weak D call: TRBD2 (5 bases). The ends were cut back, 6 bases at V and 5 bases at J, with 12 bases in the middle. The CDR3 spans 13 residues. Germline lookup yields CDR1 LNHNV and CDR2 YYDKDF (reference sequence). In DNA form, the CDR3 reads TGTGCCACCAGTTTTCAACGGGGAGATACGCAGTATTTT. As protein: CATSFQRGDTQYF. Based on the CDR3 plus reference TRBV15 and TRBJ2-3, the full variable domain is DAMVIQNPRYQVTQFGKPVTLSCSQTLNHNVMYWYQQKSSQAPKLLFHYYDKDFNNEADTPDNFQSRRPNTSFCFLDIRSPGLGDTAMYLCATSFQRGDTQYFGPGTRLTVL.

This clone occurred a few times. The chain joins TRBV19 to TRBJ1-4, with TRBD1 matching over 7 bases. Unmatched junction bases numbered 1, after V lost 2 bases and J lost 4 bases. This CDR3 contains 14 residues. Per germline, CDR1 LNHDA and CDR2 SQIVND (reference sequence). The CDR3 sequence is CASSIRDSNEKLFF. In DNA, the CDR3 is TGTGCCAGTAGTATAAGGGACAGTAATGAAAAACTGTTTTTT.

The CDR3 nucleotides read TGTGCCAGCAGTCGTGTGACAGAGAACTATGGCTACACCTTC. Amino acids: CASSRVTENYGYTF. The chain links TRBV2 to TRBJ1-2; D possibly corresponds to TRBD1 (5 bases). Between the trimmed V and J ends, which lost 5 bases and 2 bases, there was a span of 12 bases. Per the germline V gene, CDR1 is SNHLY and CDR2 is FYNNEI. CDR3 length: 14 amino acids.

This chain connects TRBV15 to TRBJ2-2, with D possibly matching TRBD2 (6 bases). CDR3 length: 15 residues. The V gene lost 6 bases and the J gene lost 8 bases, with 19 bases spanning the gap. CDR1 is LNHNV, CDR2 YYDKDF, per germline (reference sequence). This chain's CDR3 is CATRPGVAVTGELFF. CDR3 coding DNA: TGTGCCACCAGACCCGGGGTAGCGGTTACTGGGGAGCTGTTTTTT.

This clone appeared a few times. V is TRBV6-5 and J is TRBJ1-1; 8 nucleotides align to TRBD1. The CDR3 runs 15 residues. Germline lookup yields CDR1 MNHEY and CDR2 SVGAGI. V shed 6 bases, J shed 4 bases, and the junction held 10 bases outside the gene matches. The CDR3 protein is CASRPRNRGGTEAFF. The CDR3 DNA follows: TGTGCCAGCAGACCTCGGAACAGGGGGGGCACTGAAGCTTTCTTT.

This chain uses TRBV7-2 with TRBJ1-6; D gene unclear. The CDR3 totals 11 residues. The V and J ends lost 1 base and 10 bases respectively, with 2 bases between them. Germline CDR1 is SGHTA and CDR2 is FQGNSA. Here the CDR3 DNA reads TGTGCCAGCAGCTTAGACTCACCCCTCCACTTT. This sequence encodes CASSLDSPLHF.

V is TRBV7-2 and J is TRBJ2-5, with D maybe TRBD2 (7 bases). The CDR3 is 15 amino acids. Germline CDR1 is SGHTA and CDR2 is FQGNSA. V lost 5 bases to trimming and J lost 2 bases, with 15 bases between them. The CDR3 here is CASSTRGGTQETQYF. In DNA, the CDR3 is TGTGCCAGCAGCACTAGGGGGGGGACACAAGAGACCCAGTACTTC. The whole variable domain, filled in from reference TRBV7-2 and TRBJ2-5, reads GAGVSQSPSNKVTEKGKDVELRCDPISGHTALYWYRQSLGQGLEFLIYFQGNSAPDKSGLPSDRFSAERTGGSVSTLTIQRTQQEDSAVYLCASSTRGGTQETQYFGPGTRLLVL.

The CDR3 nucleotides are TGTGCCAGCACCAGGGGAGCAGAAACTTTCTTT. Translation: CASTRGAETFF. The chain employs TRBV9 and TRBJ1-1; D perhaps matches TRBD1 (6 bases). Trimming left V 6 bases short and J 12 bases short, with 15 bases between. CDR1 and CDR2 (germline): SGDLS, YYNGEE. The CDR3 runs to 11 residues. The full variable domain, completed using reference TRBV9 and TRBJ1-1, is DSGVTQTPKHLITATGQRVTLRCSPRSGDLSVYWYQQSLDQGLQFLIQYYNGEERAKGNILERFSAQQFPDLHSELNLSSLELGDSALYFCASTRGAETFFGQGTRLTVV.

The chain couples TRBV6-5 to TRBJ2-2, with D possibly being TRBD1 (6 bases). The CDR3 is made up of 16 amino acids. CDR1 MNHEY and CDR2 SVGAGI come from the germline V gene. Trimming stripped 3 bases from V and 5 bases from J, with 16 bases between. The CDR3 loop reads CASSYQGYQGTGELFF. Written as DNA, the CDR3 is TGTGCCAGCAGTTATCAGGGTTACCAGGGGACCGGGGAGCTGTTTTTT.

The chain is built from TRBV5-1 and TRBJ2-3; D not certain. The CDR3 length is 12 residues. The germline gives CDR1 SGHRS, CDR2 YFSETQ. Trimming removed 4 bases from V and 5 bases from J, with 8 bases in between. CDR3 sequence (DNA): TGCGCCAGCAGCGGATCTTTAGATACGCAGTATTTT. This encodes CASSGSLDTQYF.

This clone has only a few counts. The V gene is TRBV5-6, the J gene TRBJ2-1; TRBD2 agrees at 7 bases. The CDR3 extends over 14 amino acids. Germline lookup yields CDR1 SGHDT and CDR2 YYEEEE. The V and J ends lost 4 bases and 6 bases, in that order; junction bases with no gene match: 7. The CDR3 DNA is TGTGCCAGCAGCCCAACGCTAGCGGCCAATGAGCAGTTCTTC. Protein product: CASSPTLAANEQFF. The full variable domain, with the rest looked up from reference TRBV5-6 and TRBJ2-1, is DAGVTQSPTHLIKTRGQQVTLRCSPKSGHDTVSWYQQALGQGPQFIFQYYEEEERQRGNFPDRFSGHQFPNYSSELNVNALLLGDSALYLCASSPTLAANEQFFGPGTRLTVL.

This chain connects TRBV29-1 to TRBJ2-3; 9 bases map to TRBD2. Unmatched junction bases numbered 11, after V lost 4 bases and J lost 0 bases. The CDR3 spans 17 residues. Germline CDR1 SQVTM, CDR2 ANQGSEA. The CDR3 DNA reads TGCAGCGTTGGGATTAGCGGGGGCTATACTAGCACAGATACGCAGTATTTT. As protein: CSVGISGGYTSTDTQYF.

This clone was seen a few times. The rearrangement uses TRBV9 and TRBJ1-1; TRBD1 matches at 12 bases. Germline loops: CDR1 SGDLS, CDR2 YYNGEE. V shed 2 bases, J shed 2 bases, and the junction held 4 bases outside the gene matches. The CDR3 extends over 16 amino acids. The CDR3 DNA sequence: TGTGCCAGCAGCGTCCCGGGACAGGGGGCAAACACTGAAGCTTTCTTT. Amino acids: CASSVPGQGANTEAFF.

This clone has more than one count but fewer than ten. The chain has TRBV29-1 and TRBJ2-3; D is unresolved. Trimming shortened V by 2 bases and J by 2 bases, and 14 bases separated the two germline ends. This CDR3 has 15 residues. Germline CDR1 is SQVTM and CDR2 is ANQGSEA. In nucleotides, the CDR3 is TGCAGCGTTGAACCCGCCGATGCCCCCACAGATACGCAGTATTTT. Its protein is CSVEPADAPTDTQYF.

The chain recombines TRBV7-9 with TRBJ2-5, with 8 bases identical to TRBD1. This CDR3 comprises 15 residues. The germline CDR1 and CDR2 sequences are SEHNR and FQNEAQ (reference sequence). With V trimmed by 5 bases and J by 8 bases, 13 bases remained unmatched. Here the CDR3 reads CASSRQGSRLSTQYF. The CDR3 nucleotides are TGTGCCAGCAGCCGACAGGGGTCCCGACTATCAACCCAGTACTTC.

This clone was seen just once. J is TRBJ2-1 and V is TRBV11-3, with 7 bases that match TRBD2. The CDR3 has 15 amino acids. The trim removed 5 bases at V and 0 bases at J, leaving 4 bases unmatched. Germline V gene data show CDR1 as SGHNT and CDR2 as YENEEA. In nucleotides, the CDR3 is TGTGCCAGCAGCCAGACGGGGGGCTCCTACAATGAGCAGTTCTTC. Its translation: CASSQTGGSYNEQFF.

In its sample, this clone was seen a few times. This specimen includes other DNA sequences encoding the same CDR3. The chain is built from TRBV29-1 and TRBJ2-7, with a tentative D call TRBD2 (5 bases). The CDR3 extends over 13 amino acids. Germline V lookup: CDR1 SQVTM, CDR2 ANQGSEA. V gave up 3 bases and J gave up 3 bases, with 12 bases separating them. CDR3 in DNA: TGCAGCGTTGACGGGGAAGGTCTCTACGAGCAGTACTTC. Residues: CSVDGEGLYEQYF.